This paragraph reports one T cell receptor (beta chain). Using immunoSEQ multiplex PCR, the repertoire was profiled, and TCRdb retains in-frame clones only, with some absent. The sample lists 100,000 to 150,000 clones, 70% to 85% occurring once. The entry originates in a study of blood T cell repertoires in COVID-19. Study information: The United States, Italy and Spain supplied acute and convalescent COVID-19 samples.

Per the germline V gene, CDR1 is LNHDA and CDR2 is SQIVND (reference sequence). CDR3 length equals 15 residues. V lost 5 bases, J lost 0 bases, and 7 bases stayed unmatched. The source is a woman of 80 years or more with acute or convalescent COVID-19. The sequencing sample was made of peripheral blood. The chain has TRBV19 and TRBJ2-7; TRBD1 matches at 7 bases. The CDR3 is CASSPRGQASYEQYF. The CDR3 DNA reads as TGTGCCAGTAGTCCCCGCGGACAGGCCTCCTACGAGCAGTACTTC.